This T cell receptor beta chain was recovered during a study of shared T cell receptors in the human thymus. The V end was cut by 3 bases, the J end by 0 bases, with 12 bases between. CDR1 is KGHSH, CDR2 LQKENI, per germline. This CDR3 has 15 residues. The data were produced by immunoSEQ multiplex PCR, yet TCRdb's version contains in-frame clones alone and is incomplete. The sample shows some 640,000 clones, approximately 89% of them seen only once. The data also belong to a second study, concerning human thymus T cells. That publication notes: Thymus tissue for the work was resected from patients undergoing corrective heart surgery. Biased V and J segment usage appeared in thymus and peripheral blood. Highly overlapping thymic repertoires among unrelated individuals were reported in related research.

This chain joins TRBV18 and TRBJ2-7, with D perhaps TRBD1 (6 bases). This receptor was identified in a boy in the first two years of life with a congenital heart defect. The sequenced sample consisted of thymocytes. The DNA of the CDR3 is TGTGCCAGCTCACCCGAAGGGACACCCTCCTACGAGCAGTACTTC. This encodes CASSPEGTPSYEQYF.